The 28 T cell receptor beta chains given below trace back to one sample, sequenced in a study of cytomegalovirus exposure and HLA in healthy donors. The PCR ran on 60 Vbeta and 13 Jbeta primers. Some clones are missing from TCRdb's copy, which holds only in-frame ones; the method was immunoSEQ multiplex PCR. The table lists roughly 250,000 clones, almost 85% of them singletons, with about 2% in the top ten. Sequences were obtained from PBMCs. The receptors originated from a woman in her forties in good health and CMV-seropositive.

The V gene is TRBV7-9, the J gene TRBJ1-1; D is possibly TRBD1 (6 bases). Trimming took off 5 bases at V and 6 bases at J, with 10 bases between the two ends. Germline V gives CDR1 SEHNR, CDR2 FQNEAQ (reference sequence). This CDR3 region has 12 residues. CDR3 protein: CASSPWTAEAFF. The CDR3 DNA reads TGTGCCAGCAGCCCGTGGACAGCTGAAGCTTTCTTT.

The chain combines TRBV7-3 with TRBJ1-3, with D perhaps TRBD1 (5 bases). Per the germline V gene, CDR1 is SGHTA and CDR2 is FQGTGA. V lost 3 bases and J 2 bases, leaving 11 bases between the germline ends. This CDR3 has 15 amino acids. The CDR3 sequence: CASSFQSGTGNTIYF. For the CDR3, the DNA is TGTGCCAGCAGCTTTCAGTCAGGGACTGGAAACACCATATATTTT. Looking up the rest from reference TRBV7-3 and TRBJ1-3 gives the full variable domain: GAGVSQTPSNKVTEKGKYVELRCDPISGHTALYWYRQSLGQGPEFLIYFQGTGAADDSGLPNDRFFAVRPEGSVSTLKIQRTERGDSAVYLCASSFQSGTGNTIYFGEGSWLTVV.

This clone has a single count. For the CDR3, the DNA is TGTGCCAGCAGTGAGCAGGGTTTTAATACCGGGGAGCTGTTTTTT. Its protein product is CASSEQGFNTGELFF. The gene calls are TRBV2 and TRBJ2-2; tentatively, D is TRBD1 (5 bases). The CDR3 runs to 15 residues. The germline V and J ends were trimmed by 3 bases and 5 bases, with 13 bases remaining between them. Germline values: CDR1 SNHLY, CDR2 FYNNEI.

The V and J genes are TRBV9 and TRBJ2-5, with 9 bases identical to TRBD2. Looked up from germline, CDR1 is SGDLS and CDR2 is YYNGEE. The ends lost 4 bases at V and 5 bases at J; junction bases unmatched: 18. This CDR3 is 18 amino acids long. The CDR3 sequence: CASSPRPVGTSRWETQYF. CDR3 nucleotides: TGTGCCAGCAGCCCCCGTCCCGTCGGGACTAGCCGTTGGGAGACCCAGTACTTC.

The V gene is TRBV7-9, the J gene TRBJ2-5; tentative D call: TRBD2 (6 bases). CDR1 and CDR2 (germline): SEHNR, FQNEAQ (reference sequence). V was clipped by 3 bases and J by 3 bases, with 11 bases between them. The CDR3 is 14 residues long. CDR3 coding DNA: TGTGCCAGCAGCTTTTGGACTATCGAAGAGACCCAGTACTTC. Translation: CASSFWTIEETQYF.

The chain recombines TRBV7-2 with TRBJ2-1; 9 bases match TRBD2. Germline loops: CDR1 SGHTA, CDR2 FQGNSA. With 5 bases clipped from V and 7 bases from J, the junction kept 9 bases outside the gene matches. This CDR3 is built from 15 residues. CDR3 bases: TGTGCCAGCAGCCTAGAGCTAGCGGGAACAAATGAGCAGTTCTTC. Amino acid sequence: CASSLELAGTNEQFF.

The V and J genes are TRBV7-6 and TRBJ2-3; D is perhaps TRBD2 (6 bases). With 0 bases removed from V and 8 bases from J, the gap between germline ends came to 12 bases. The CDR3 is 14 amino acids. Germline-derived CDR1 and CDR2 are SGHVS and FNYEAQ. For the CDR3, the DNA is TGTGCCAGCAGCTTAGCGGAGGCTAGCGCTACGCAGTATTTT. Its protein is CASSLAEASATQYF.

J is TRBJ2-3 and V is TRBV4-2; D is ambiguous. Germline CDR1 reads LGHNA; CDR2 reads YNFKEQ. V was clipped by 0 bases and J by 0 bases, with 13 bases between them. This CDR3 spans 17 amino acids. The CDR3 DNA reads TGTGCCAGCAGCCAAGATATAGCCCGATCAAGCACAGATACGCAGTATTTT. It is translated as CASSQDIARSSTDTQYF.

The J gene is TRBJ2-1, the V gene TRBV5-4; D is unclear. Trimming shortened V by 5 bases and J by 9 bases, and 9 bases separated the two germline ends. The CDR3 covers 11 residues. The germline V gene encodes CDR1 SGHNT and CDR2 YYREEE (reference sequence). The CDR3 region has the DNA TGTGCCAGCAGTCAAAGCTTTGAGCAGTTCTTC. As protein: CASSQSFEQFF.

This chain joins TRBV4-2 and TRBJ2-5, with TRBD1 identical over 11 bases. The J call is doubtful: the DNA matches TRBJ2-7 better. Germline V CDR1 and CDR2: LGHNA, YNFKEQ. The CDR3 sequence is 16 residues long. DNA of the CDR3: TGTGCCAGCAGCCAAGTGGGACAGGGGGGCCCCTACGAGCAGTACTTC. It codes for CASSQVGQGGPYEQYF.

V is TRBV27 and J is TRBJ1-2; 9 bases map to TRBD1. The CDR3 contains 18 residues. Germline V gene lookup returns CDR1 MNHEY and CDR2 SMNVEV (reference sequence). The J segment lost 3 bases and the V segment lost 2 bases, leaving 13 bases of the junction unmatched. CDR3 residues: CASSLAPYETGGYYGYTF. For the CDR3, the DNA is TGTGCCAGCAGTTTAGCTCCTTATGAGACAGGGGGGTACTATGGCTACACCTTC.

This rearrangement joins TRBV13 to TRBJ2-7; 12 bases are a match to TRBD1. The germline CDR1 and CDR2 sequences are PRHDT and FYEKMQ (reference sequence). The CDR3 runs to 15 residues. J was trimmed by 4 bases and V by 5 bases; bases with no gene match: 6. In DNA form, the CDR3 reads TGTGCCAGCAGCCGCGGGGGACAGGGGGCATACGAGCAGTACTTC. Translating it yields CASSRGGQGAYEQYF. Full variable domain (remainder filled in from reference TRBV13 and TRBJ2-7): AAGVIQSPRHLIKEKRETATLKCYPIPRHDTVYWYQQGPGQDPQFLISFYEKMQSDKGSIPDRFSAQQFSDYHSELNMSSLELGDSALYFCASSRGGQGAYEQYFGPGTRLTVT.

The rearrangement links TRBV30 to TRBJ1-6; D unclear. This CDR3 is built from 12 residues. In germline, CDR1 is GTSNPN, CDR2 SVGIG (reference sequence). V lost 4 bases and J lost 7, with 8 bases in between. CDR3 in amino acids: CAWNGVNSPLHF. Written as DNA, the CDR3 is TGTGCCTGGAACGGGGTAAATTCACCCCTCCACTTT.

The count of this clone is one. This rearrangement joins TRBV7-8 to TRBJ2-7; TRBD2 matches at 7 bases. Germline CDR1 is SGHVS and CDR2 is FQNEAQ. CDR3 size: 15 residues. V shed 5 bases and J 5 bases; nucleotides not matched to a gene: 12. The DNA of the CDR3 is TGTGCCAGCAGCGTACAGACCGGGACTAACAACGAGCAGTACTTC. Translation gives CASSVQTGTNNEQYF.

This chain links TRBV4-2 with TRBJ2-7, with 10 nucleotides matching TRBD2. V shed 1 base, J shed 3 bases, and the junction held 9 bases outside the gene matches. The CDR3 has 17 amino acids. CDR1 is LGHNA, CDR2 YNFKEQ, per germline. The CDR3 sequence: CASSQAESGTSVYEQYF. CDR3 bases: TGTGCCAGCAGCCAAGCTGAGAGCGGGACTAGCGTCTACGAGCAGTACTTC.

The rearrangement uses TRBV5-4 and TRBJ2-1; D possibly corresponds to TRBD2 (5 bases). V was clipped by 1 base and J by 6 bases, with 23 bases between them. Germline loops: CDR1 SGHNT, CDR2 YYREEE (reference sequence). The CDR3 spans 18 residues. CDR3 protein: CASSLNSVGSIGSNEQFF. The CDR3 region has the DNA TGTGCCAGCAGCTTGAATTCCGTTGGGAGCATAGGGTCCAATGAGCAGTTCTTC.

The chain is built from TRBV19 and TRBJ2-1, with unresolved D. This CDR3 comprises 15 residues. V lost 4 bases and J lost 8, with 18 bases in between. Germline-derived CDR1 and CDR2 are LNHDA and SQIVND (reference sequence). The CDR3 sequence: CASSRLAEIPHEQFF. For the CDR3, the DNA is TGTGCCAGTAGTAGGCTGGCGGAAATACCCCATGAGCAGTTCTTC. Filled out from reference TRBV19 and TRBJ2-1, the complete variable domain reads DGGITQSPKYLFRKEGQNVTLSCEQNLNHDAMYWYRQDPGQGLRLIYYSQIVNDFQKGDIAEGYSVSREKKESFPLTVTSAQKNPTAFYLCASSRLAEIPHEQFFGPGTRLTVL.

Only one count was recorded for this clone. This chain uses TRBV6-5 with TRBJ2-5, with 11 bases lining up with TRBD1. The germline V gene has CDR1 MNHEY and CDR2 SVGAGI. The CDR3 runs to 14 residues. V was clipped by 2 bases and J by 6 bases; unmatched bases: 2. The CDR3 DNA reads TGTGCCAGCAGTTACGGGGACAGGGGGAAGACCCAGTACTTC. Its protein is CASSYGDRGKTQYF.

J is TRBJ2-7 and V is TRBV27; 10 positions agree with TRBD1. The germline V gene has CDR1 MNHEY and CDR2 SMNVEV (reference sequence). The CDR3 extends over 16 amino acids. With 4 bases clipped from V and 6 bases from J, the junction kept 12 bases outside the gene matches. The CDR3 region is CASSSWSGTGVSEQYF. CDR3 DNA sequence: TGTGCCAGCAGTTCGTGGTCCGGGACAGGGGTGAGCGAGCAGTACTTC.

V gene TRBV10-3 combines with J gene TRBJ2-5, with 9 positions matching TRBD1. TRBJ2-7 matches the DNA end more closely, so the J call is doubtful. There are 17 residues in the CDR3. Germline assignment: CDR1 ENHRY and CDR2 SYGVKD. This CDR3 reads CAISEELVGDRAYEQYF. The CDR3, as DNA: TGTGCCATCAGTGAAGAACTTGTGGGGGACAGGGCCTACGAGCAGTACTTC.

The chain carries TRBV28 and TRBJ1-1; D possibly corresponds to TRBD1 (5 bases). Trimming shortened V by 6 bases and J by 0 bases, and 14 bases separated the two germline ends. Looked up from germline, CDR1 is MDHEN and CDR2 is SYDVKM. The CDR3 loop spans 15 amino acids. CDR3 protein: CASSPGGIMNTEAFF. Written as DNA, the CDR3 is TGTGCCAGCAGCCCTGGGGGGATAATGAACACTGAAGCTTTCTTT.

This sequence joins TRBV7-2 and TRBJ2-5, with TRBD1 matching 10 bases. Germline V gene sequence: CDR1 SGHTA, CDR2 FQGNSA. V shed 5 bases, J shed 5 bases, and the junction held 2 bases outside the gene matches. CDR3 length: 13 amino acids. Here the CDR3 DNA reads TGTGCCAGCAGCCGGGGACAGGGGGAGACCCAGTACTTC. The encoded protein is CASSRGQGETQYF.

This chain uses TRBV5-1 with TRBJ2-1; 9 nucleotides align to TRBD1. The V gene's germline CDR1 is SGHRS and CDR2 YFSETQ. The trim removed 0 bases at V and 6 bases at J, leaving 4 bases unmatched. This CDR3 comprises 15 residues. CDR3 coding DNA: TGCGCCAGCAGCTTGGGGGACAGGGAAGGCAATGAGCAGTTCTTC. Its protein product is CASSLGDREGNEQFF.

V is TRBV7-8 and J is TRBJ2-5; 7 nucleotides align to TRBD1. Germline V CDR1 and CDR2: SGHVS, FQNEAQ. The CDR3 contains 11 residues. Trimming took 1 base from V and 11 from J; bases not matched to a gene: 1. The DNA for the CDR3 is TGTGCCAGCAGCTTAGAGGGGGCACAGTACTTC. It yields the protein CASSLEGAQYF.

Worth noting for this clone: The limits of the CDR3 on the DNA are not certain, so only TCRdb's listed CDR3 is given. V and J are TRBV7-9 and TRBJ2-2; the listed D gene, TRBD2, was not tested against the DNA. The CDR3 region is 14 residues in length, termini included. CDR1 SEHNR and CDR2 FQNEAQ come from the germline V gene (reference sequence). The CDR3 protein is CASSLVASGTVTFF.

This chain connects TRBV7-8 to TRBJ2-7; D possibly corresponds to TRBD2 (6 bases). Trimming pared 1 base from V and 9 bases from J, leaving 16 bases between. The CDR3 runs to 14 residues. Germline-derived CDR1 and CDR2 are SGHVS and FQNEAQ. Here the CDR3 reads CASSLDTSRRGQYF. Written as DNA, the CDR3 is TGTGCCAGCAGCTTAGATACTAGCCGGAGAGGGCAGTACTTC.

Regarding this clone: In the same sample, other DNA sequences code for this CDR3. The chain carries TRBV30 and TRBJ1-3; TRBD1 is a possible D gene (5 bases). Deletions cut 5 bases from V and 1 base from J, with 6 bases between. From germline, CDR1 is GTSNPN and CDR2 SVGIG (reference sequence). The CDR3 totals 12 residues. CDR3: CAWDSSGNTIYF. The CDR3, as DNA: TGTGCCTGGGACAGTTCTGGAAACACCATATATTTT.

The chain uses TRBV7-6 and TRBJ1-1; a weak D match, TRBD1 (5 bases). The germline V gene encodes CDR1 SGHVS and CDR2 FNYEAQ. Trimming took 6 bases from V and 4 from J, leaving 15 bases between them. This CDR3 has 14 residues. CDR3: CASSPAGEATEAFF. The CDR3 DNA reads TGTGCCAGCAGTCCGGCGGGGGAGGCCACTGAAGCTTTCTTT.